A selection of T cell receptor beta chains follows, all from one sample in a study of T cell responses to AZD1222 COVID-19 vaccine. Profiled with immunoSEQ multiplex PCR; TCRdb holds only in-frame clones, not every one. This table holds around 110,000 clones, more than 75% found once. The sequences come from peripheral blood, collected on day 0 of AZD1222 vaccination. These TCRs come from an adult in good health. CDR3s include the opening cysteine and the closing phenylalanine or tryptophan. D genes are given only for firm matches.

V gene	J gene	D gene	CDR3 protein
TRBV5-8	TRBJ2-5	TRBD1	CASSLAGQGVETQYF
TRBV9	TRBJ1-2	TRBD1	CASSATGVYGYTF
TRBV29-1	TRBJ2-1	NA	CSVVSARGYNEQFF
TRBV5-8	TRBJ2-7	TRBD1	CASSRTGGFHEQYF
TRBV6-5	TRBJ1-3	NA	CASSPRALEGNTIYF
TRBV4-1	TRBJ1-2	NA	CASSQDAGRGGYTF
TRBV29-1	TRBJ2-1	NA	CSVEGDNEQFF
TRBV10-1	TRBJ1-4	NA	CASRPPGPSGNEKLFF
TRBV5-1	TRBJ1-1	NA	CASSLYYGNTEAFF
TRBV30	TRBJ1-2	TRBD1	CAWSVHGQGDGYTF
TRBV19	TRBJ2-2	NA	CASSMSGELFF
TRBV5-1	TRBJ2-5	NA	CASSLVGLGQETQYF
TRBV7-9	TRBJ2-3	TRBD1	CASSLARFGTERTDTQYF
TRBV4-1	TRBJ2-2	NA	CASSQLDLFTNTGELFF
TRBV28	TRBJ2-3	TRBD2	CASRINAGGTDTQYF
TRBV6-2/TRBV6-3	TRBJ1-1	TRBD1	CASSYLKRQGMNTEAFF
TRBV28	TRBJ1-2	NA	CASSSWSDYGYTF
TRBV4-1	TRBJ2-5	NA	CASSQGLQAQETQYF
TRBV7-2	TRBJ1-6	NA	CASSLFPSNSPLHF
TRBV3-1/TRBV3-2	TRBJ1-3	NA	CASSQVIGSGNTIYF
TRBV6-5	TRBJ1-1	NA	CASSLDRNTEAFF
TRBV7-8	TRBJ1-2	NA	CASSLTRLQTNYGYTF
TRBV24-1	TRBJ2-7	TRBD1	CATSDPTTGSSYEQYF
TRBV6-5	TRBJ1-1	NA	CASSYSNGNTEAFF
TRBV5-5	TRBJ1-6	NA	CASSFSRANSPLHF
TRBV6-6	TRBJ2-1	TRBD2	CATTTSGYEQFF
TRBV9	TRBJ1-2	TRBD1	CASSGTGGIDGYTF
TRBV10-3	TRBJ1-3	NA	CAISGTDGNTIYF
TRBV14	TRBJ2-5	NA	CASSQGGLEETQYF
TRBV28	TRBJ1-2	NA	CASSFPEQGYYGYTF
TRBV5-1	TRBJ1-3	NA	CASSLGGIENTIYF
TRBV6-4	TRBJ1-6	NA	CASSDSAAGGADSPLHF
TRBV5-1	TRBJ1-2	TRBD1	CASREGQGSHYGYTF